This T cell receptor (beta chain) was identified in a study of PD-1 blockade in classical Hodgkin lymphoma. Study overall: With a 2-week interval, patients received intravenous nivolumab at 3 mg/kg. Study outcomes and limitations: Whereas CD4+ TCR diversity had risen significantly by C4D1, CD8+ TCR diversity had not.

Assay: immunoSEQ multiplex PCR; the TCRdb copy retains only in-frame clones and omits some. The table lists roughly 40,000 clones, under 75% of them singletons. No patient escaped relapse after autologous stem cell transplantation, and brentuximab vedotin exposure varied. Concerning this clone itself: The target antigen is unknown.

The sequencing here drew on peripheral blood mononuclear cells (PBMCs), taken at baseline. This receptor was identified in a human donor with classical Hodgkin lymphoma.

CDR3 bases: TGTGCCAGCAGCATGGGACTAGCGGAAGGCGAGCAGTACTTC. It is translated as CASSMGLAEGEQYF. This rearrangement joins TRBV9 to TRBJ2-7; 11 nucleotides align to TRBD2. V shed 4 bases and J 6 bases; nucleotides not matched to a gene: 6. Germline-derived CDR1 and CDR2 are SGDLS and YYNGEE. This CDR3 has 14 amino acids. Supplemented by reference TRBV9 and TRBJ2-7, the full variable domain reads DSGVTQTPKHLITATGQRVTLRCSPRSGDLSVYWYQQSLDQGLQFLIQYYNGEERAKGNILERFSAQQFPDLHSELNLSSLELGDSALYFCASSMGLAEGEQYFGPGTRLTVT.